Shown below are 26 T cell receptor beta chains from a single sample sequenced in a study of molecular identifiers for immune sequencing clone quantification. Each CDR3 protein gets one entry after TCRdb re-called the PCR reads with MiXCR. The sample records 85,000 to 90,000 distinct CDR3 sequences, around 17% being singletons. The sequenced sample consisted of naive CD8+ T cells from blood, with Jurkat cell RNA spiked in. As to subset: FACS-sorted CD8+CD4-CCR7+CD45RA+ naive T cells. The receptors shown here come from a human donor in good health. Some libraries in this study had Jurkat cell RNA spiked in.

This clonotype was recorded at least ten times. The chain carries TRBV4-1 and TRBJ2-1, with D possibly matching TRBD1 (5 bases). V dropped 4 bases and J dropped 5 bases, with 12 bases sitting between them. This CDR3 comprises 14 residues. Germline V gene data show CDR1 as MGHRA and CDR2 as YSYEKL. The CDR3 sequence: CASSPHSRDNEQFF. The CDR3 bases are TGCGCCAGCAGCCCGCACTCCAGGGACAATGAGCAGTTCTTC.

This clonotype was seen many times. The V and J genes are TRBV11-2 and TRBJ1-4; TRBD1 matches 8 bases. CDR1 is SGHAT, CDR2 FQNNGV, per germline. The CDR3 is 17 residues long. V shed 5 bases and J 8 bases; nucleotides not matched to a gene: 16. This chain's CDR3 is CASSLYPHRGKGEKLFF. The CDR3 DNA is TGTGCCAGCAGCCTCTACCCTCACAGGGGGAAAGGGGAAAAACTGTTTTTT.

This clonotype was observed at least ten times. CDR3 coding DNA: TGTGCCAGCAGCCAAGATCAGAACTTCTACGAGCAGTACTTC. This sequence encodes CASSQDQNFYEQYF. The chain carries TRBV14 and TRBJ2-7; D not certain. Germline CDR1 and CDR2: SGHDN and FVKESK. The CDR3 consists of 14 residues. The V and J ends lost 0 bases and 3 bases respectively, with 9 bases between them.

This clonotype was detected only a few times. The chain joins TRBV25-1 to TRBJ2-2, with 15 bases lining up with TRBD2. CDR1 and CDR2 (germline): MGHDK, SYGVNS. CDR3 size: 22 residues. Losses at the gene ends were 4 bases for V and 3 bases for J; bases not matched to a gene: 18. The DNA for the CDR3 is TGTGCCAGCAGTGCCCTACGGACTAGCGGGAGGGCCACCACTTTTGACACCGGGGAGCTGTTTTTT. It specifies CASSALRTSGRATTFDTGELFF.

This clonotype has more than one count but fewer than ten. The chain is built from TRBV2 and TRBJ1-2; TRBD1 is a possible D gene (5 bases). CDR1 SNHLY and CDR2 FYNNEI come from the germline V gene. The germline V and J ends were trimmed by 6 bases and 2 bases, with 16 bases remaining between them. CDR3 size: 15 residues. CDR3 region: CASSTLGTVNYGYTF. The CDR3 nucleotides read TGTGCCAGCAGCACTTTAGGGACCGTGAACTATGGCTACACCTTC.

This clonotype was counted ten times or more. This chain uses TRBV27 with TRBJ2-3; unclear D gene. Trimming shortened V by 0 bases and J by 1 base, and 14 bases separated the two germline ends. Looked up from germline, CDR1 is MNHEY and CDR2 is SMNVEV (reference sequence). The CDR3 has 17 residues. CDR3 residues: CASSLSIGSLGTDTQYF. The CDR3 DNA is TGTGCCAGCAGTTTATCGATCGGTAGCTTGGGCACAGATACGCAGTATTTT.

This clonotype was detected ten times or more. V and J are TRBV7-2 and TRBJ1-6, with no clear D. Germline-derived CDR1 and CDR2 are SGHTA and FQGNSA. This CDR3 has 17 amino acids. V was shortened by 2 bases and J by 2 bases, with 13 bases between the two germline ends. CDR3 in amino acids: CASSLISGSPYNSPLHF. CDR3 nucleotides: TGTGCCAGCAGCTTAATTTCTGGGAGTCCCTATAATTCACCCCTCCACTTT.

With regard to this clonotype: A much larger clone differs by one base, so this may be a read error. V is TRBV4-1 and J is TRBJ2-1; 10 nucleotides match TRBD2. The junction had 7 bases not matched to a gene; V was cut back by 7 bases and J by 4 bases. From germline, CDR1 is MGHRA and CDR2 YSYEKL. The CDR3 runs 15 residues. The CDR3 DNA sequence: TGCGCCAGCACCCTTACTAGCGGGAAGTACAATGAGCAGTTCTTC. Its protein is CASTLTSGKYNEQFF.

Many counts were recorded for this clonotype. The chain combines TRBV7-2 with TRBJ1-1; D is ambiguous. The CDR3 loop spans 13 amino acids. CDR1 and CDR2 (germline): SGHTA, FQGNSA. Trimming left V 3 bases short and J 0 bases short, with 5 bases between. CDR3 in amino acids: CASSLEVNTEAFF. DNA for the CDR3: TGTGCCAGCAGCTTGGAGGTGAACACTGAAGCTTTCTTT.

This clonotype occurred many times. This chain joins TRBV4-1 and TRBJ2-1, with D tentatively TRBD1 (6 bases). Deletions cut 6 bases from V and 0 bases from J, with 12 bases between. Germline-derived CDR1 and CDR2 are MGHRA and YSYEKL. This CDR3 is built from 15 residues. CDR3 sequence: CASSETGGSYNEQFF. Here the CDR3 DNA reads TGCGCCAGCAGTGAGACAGGCGGCTCCTACAATGAGCAGTTCTTC.

Only a few counts were recorded for this clonotype. The chain uses TRBV12-3 or TRBV12-4 and TRBJ2-1; 8 bases line up with TRBD2. The CDR3 consists of 16 residues. V was clipped by 3 bases and J by 7 bases; unmatched bases: 11. CDR3 nucleotide sequence: TGTGCCAGCAGTTTGTGGGATAGCGGGACTGGGAATGAGCAGTTCTTC. Translation gives CASSLWDSGTGNEQFF.

V and J are TRBV12-3 or TRBV12-4 and TRBJ2-3; no reliable D call. CDR3 length equals 12 residues. The V end lost 11 bases, the J end lost 3 bases, and 12 bases lay between the germline ends. The CDR3 sequence is CAGNTETDTQYF. CDR3 sequence (DNA): TGTGCCGGCAATACAGAGACAGATACGCAGTATTTT.

This clonotype appeared many times. The J gene is TRBJ2-5, the V gene TRBV4-1; TRBD2 matches at 12 bases. The CDR3 spans 16 residues. Trimming took 2 bases from V and 2 from J; bases not matched to a gene: 3. Per germline, CDR1 MGHRA and CDR2 YSYEKL. The CDR3 DNA reads as TGCGCCAGCAGCCAACTGACTAGCGGGGGACAAGAGACCCAGTACTTC. It yields the protein CASSQLTSGGQETQYF.

This clonotype was recorded many times. The chain links TRBV4-3 to TRBJ2-2, with TRBD1 as a possible D gene (6 bases). V lost 4 bases and J lost 1, with 7 bases in between. This CDR3 has 14 amino acids. The V gene's germline CDR1 is LGHNA and CDR2 YSLEER. CDR3 in amino acids: CASSLDRNTGELFF. The CDR3 DNA is TGCGCCAGCAGCCTGGACAGGAACACCGGGGAGCTGTTTTTT.

This clonotype has a count of ten or more. The chain combines TRBV5-6 with TRBJ2-5, with D unclear. V was shortened by 0 bases and J by 3 bases, with 6 bases between the two germline ends. Germline V gives CDR1 SGHDT, CDR2 YYEEEE. The CDR3 covers 13 residues. The CDR3 sequence is CASSLAQEETQYF. The CDR3 DNA reads TGTGCCAGCAGCTTGGCTCAGGAAGAGACCCAGTACTTC. Filled out from reference TRBV5-6 and TRBJ2-5, the complete variable domain reads DAGVTQSPTHLIKTRGQQVTLRCSPKSGHDTVSWYQQALGQGPQFIFQYYEEEERQRGNFPDRFSGHQFPNYSSELNVNALLLGDSALYLCASSLAQEETQYFGPGTRLLVL.

There are many counts of this clonotype. The chain combines TRBV20-1 with TRBJ2-7, with a weak D call TRBD1 (6 bases). Per the germline V gene, CDR1 is DFQATT and CDR2 is SNEGSKA (reference sequence). Trimming stripped 1 base from V and 3 bases from J, with 25 bases between. The CDR3 runs 18 residues. DNA for the CDR3: TGCAGTGCTAGAGGGACCCTAGCCGGGACACGGTGGAGCTACGAGCAGTACTTC. Translating it yields CSARGTLAGTRWSYEQYF.

This chain uses TRBV6-5 with TRBJ2-7; maybe TRBD1 (6 bases). There are 13 residues in the CDR3. Germline V CDR1 and CDR2: MNHEY, SVGAGI. V was cut by 0 bases and J by 6 bases, with 9 bases left in between. The CDR3 here is CASSYSSGVEQYF. The CDR3 DNA reads TGTGCCAGCAGTTACTCGTCAGGGGTCGAGCAGTACTTC.

This clonotype was observed a few times. This chain links TRBV27 with TRBJ2-3; no firm D call. Germline-derived CDR1 and CDR2 are MNHEY and SMNVEV (reference sequence). CDR3 length: 17 amino acids. The ends were cut back, 3 bases at V and 2 bases at J, with 18 bases in the middle. This CDR3 is CASSFIGSRGATDTQYF. CDR3 bases: TGTGCCAGCAGTTTCATTGGCTCACGCGGTGCCACAGATACGCAGTATTTT.

As regards this clonotype: The CDR3 ends on some other residue instead of the conserved phenylalanine or tryptophan, so this is likely a read error. The chain recombines TRBV19 with TRBJ2-7; D is unresolved. The CDR3 extends over 13 amino acids. Germline loops: CDR1 LNHDA, CDR2 SQIVND (reference sequence). V was pared by 6 bases and J by 1 base, with 10 bases between. CDR3: CASSPTVSYEQYL. The CDR3 nucleotides read TGTGCCAGTAGCCCGACGGTTTCCTACGAGCAGTACCTC.

This clonotype showed up many times. The chain uses TRBV7-2 and TRBJ2-7; 8 bases line up with TRBD2. Germline trimming cut 5 bases from V and 3 bases from J; bases unmatched to any gene: 12. CDR1 SGHTA and CDR2 FQGNSA come from the germline V gene. CDR3 length: 16 amino acids. The CDR3 region is CASSQTTGGGGYEQYF. The CDR3 DNA reads as TGTGCCAGCAGCCAAACAACGGGAGGGGGGGGCTACGAGCAGTACTTC.

This clonotype has at least ten counts. The CDR3 coding sequence is TGCGCCAGCAGCCAAGCCGAGGACCGAAGCAACGAGCAGTACTTC. This translates into CASSQAEDRSNEQYF. The rearrangement links TRBV4-3 to TRBJ2-7; D is unclear. V shed 1 base and J shed 5 bases, with 15 bases lying between them. The length of the CDR3 is 15 residues. Germline V gene data show CDR1 as LGHNA and CDR2 as YSLEER.

The rearrangement uses TRBV5-5 and TRBJ2-5; possibly TRBD2 for D (5 bases). This CDR3 has 16 residues. V dropped 0 bases and J dropped 1 base, with 13 bases sitting between them. Germline CDR1 reads SGHKS; CDR2 reads YYEKEE (reference sequence). This CDR3 is CASSLDAGSPQETQYF. For the CDR3, the DNA is TGTGCCAGCAGCTTGGATGCGGGCAGCCCCCAAGAGACCCAGTACTTC.

This clonotype has at least ten counts. This chain connects TRBV4-1 to TRBJ1-1; D perhaps matches TRBD1 (6 bases). V lost 2 bases, J lost 0 bases, and 10 bases lay in between. This CDR3 region has 15 residues. Germline CDR1 reads MGHRA; CDR2 reads YSYEKL. This chain's CDR3 is CASSQKGQMNTEAFF. The CDR3 nucleotides are TGCGCCAGCAGCCAAAAAGGACAGATGAACACTGAAGCTTTCTTT.

This chain connects TRBV28 to TRBJ1-1; D gene unclear. Germline V gene data show CDR1 as MDHEN and CDR2 as SYDVKM. The CDR3 has 12 amino acids. The ends were cut back, 3 bases at V and 13 bases at J, with 15 bases in the middle. The DNA for the CDR3 is TGTGCCAGCAGTTTGGGTAACACTGAAAATTTCTTT. Protein product: CASSLGNTENFF.

This clonotype was seen many times. The rearrangement joins TRBV4-3 to TRBJ2-7; 9 positions agree with TRBD1. CDR1 is LGHNA, CDR2 YSLEER, per germline. V lost 3 bases, J lost 5 bases, and 5 bases stayed unmatched. This CDR3 is built from 14 residues. The CDR3 nucleotides are TGCGCCAGCAGCCACCCCGGGACAGGGAACGAGCAGTACTTC. It specifies CASSHPGTGNEQYF.

The chain couples TRBV3-1 to TRBJ2-7; perhaps TRBD1 as D (5 bases). The V gene lost 1 base and the J gene lost 4 bases, with 11 bases spanning the gap. The CDR3 loop spans 14 amino acids. CDR1 and CDR2 (germline): LGHDT, YNNKEL (reference sequence). The CDR3 reads CASSQAGRVYEQYF. DNA of the CDR3: TGTGCCAGCAGCCAAGCTGGCAGGGTGTACGAGCAGTACTTC.